The rows below give T cell receptor beta chains drawn from one sample of a study of beta chain features in type 1 diabetes. Assay used: immunoSEQ multiplex PCR; TCRdb lists only in-frame clones, some missing. Among about 230,000 clones listed, under 20% were seen once. The sample comprised naive CD4+ T cells from blood. Receptor source: a man younger than 40 with type 1 diabetes. Both conserved end residues are part of each CDR3. The D gene is left open where the match is weak. Clone size, where shown, is once, few, many, or a class for clones that have expanded.

v_call	j_call	d_call	clone_size	cdr3_nt	cdr3_aa
TRBV10-3	TRBJ2-1	TRBD2	-	TGTGCCATCCGAGAAACTAGCGGGGGGTACAATGAGCAGTTCTTC	CAIRETSGGYNEQFF
TRBV30	TRBJ2-3	-	few	TGTGCCTGGAGTGTACTGGTAGATACGCAGTATTTT	CAWSVLVDTQYF
TRBV28	TRBJ2-7	TRBD1	few	TGTGCCAGCAGCCGACAGGGCTACGAGCAGTACTTC	CASSRQGYEQYF
TRBV18	TRBJ2-7	TRBD1	few	TGTGCCAGCTCTCCTCCGGGACAGGCCTACGAGCAGTACTTC	CASSPPGQAYEQYF
TRBV10-3	TRBJ2-7	TRBD1	-	TGTGCCGCTACCCAGGGGGCGGCAGTCGAGCAGTACTTC	CAATQGAAVEQYF
TRBV10-3	TRBJ2-5	TRBD1	few	TGTGCCATCGGGAATGGACAGGGTGGTGAGACCCAGTACTTC	CAIGNGQGGETQYF
TRBV5-1	TRBJ1-3	-	-	TGCGCCAGCAGCTTTAACATCGGCTCTGGAAACACCATATATTTT	CASSFNIGSGNTIYF
TRBV7-3	TRBJ2-1	TRBD2	few	TGTGCCAGCGGGAGAGCTAGCGGAGATGCCTACAATGAGCAGTTCTTC	CASGRASGDAYNEQFF
TRBV5-1	TRBJ2-1	TRBD2	few	TGCGCCAGCAGCTTACTAGCGGGAGTAGTCCATGAGCAGTTCTTC	CASSLLAGVVHEQFF
TRBV4-1	TRBJ2-7	-	few	TGCGCCAGCAGCCAAACGGGGCCCTACGAGCAGTACTTC	CASSQTGPYEQYF
TRBV28	TRBJ2-1	-	-	TGTGCCAGCAGTCCATCACCTCCTTCTGGATCTGCGCAGTTCTTC	CASSPSPPSGSAQFF
TRBV28	TRBJ2-7	-	-	TGTGCCAGCAGCCCGGCCAAGGTCAAGCAGTACTTC	CASSPAKVKQYF
TRBV28	TRBJ2-6	-	few	TGTGCCAGCAGCCTCCCGACAGGTTCTGGGGCCAACGTCCTGACTTTC	CASSLPTGSGANVLTF
TRBV29-1	TRBJ2-5	TRBD1	few	TGCAGCGTTGCTCCCCGGGACAGGGACGAGACCCAGTACTTC	CSVAPRDRDETQYF
TRBV7-3	TRBJ1-1	-	-	TGTGCCAGCAGCCCGGACGGGAACACTGAAGCTTTCTTT	CASSPDGNTEAFF
TRBV30	TRBJ2-3	TRBD2	few	TGTGCCTGGAGTGGGGGACTAGCGAGAACCACAGATACGCAGTATTTT	CAWSGGLARTTDTQYF
TRBV25-1	TRBJ1-2	TRBD1	-	TGTGCCAGCAGTGACACCTCGACAGGGGGAGTCTATGGCTACACCTTC	CASSDTSTGGVYGYTF
TRBV30	TRBJ1-5	-	few	TGTGCCTGGACCTCAGGGCCATCCCAGGGTCAGCCCCAGCATTTT	CAWTSGPSQGQPQHF
TRBV9	TRBJ1-2	-	few	TGTGCCAGCAGCGTAGTACCAGGGAACTATGGCTACACCTTC	CASSVVPGNYGYTF
TRBV30	TRBJ2-5	TRBD1	-	TGTGCCTGGAGTGTACAACAGGGGGCAGGAGAGACCCAGTACTTC	CAWSVQQGAGETQYF
TRBV5-1	TRBJ2-3	-	-	TGCGCCAGCAGGGCTGAGACAGGGACTTGGACAGATACGCAGTATTTT	CASRAETGTWTDTQYF
TRBV29-1	TRBJ2-1	TRBD2	-	TGCAGCGTTGGTGCAAATAGGGGACTAGTGTGCGATGAGCAGTTCTTC	CSVGANRGLVCDEQFF
TRBV7-6	TRBJ1-4	-	-	TGTGCCAGCAGCTTACAGGGAGGTTATGAAAAACTGTTTTTT	CASSLQGGYEKLFF
TRBV4-3	TRBJ1-4	-	few	TGCGCCAGCAGCCAAGTCTCCCGGCCGGTAGAAAAACTGTTTTTT	CASSQVSRPVEKLFF
TRBV7-2	TRBJ2-5	-	-	TGTGCCAGCAGCCCGAGCAGGGAGACCCAGTACTTC	CASSPSRETQYF
TRBV19	TRBJ2-1	-	-	TGTGCCAGTAGTATGAGAAGCGGGTCCTCCTACAATGAGCAGTTCTTC	CASSMRSGSSYNEQFF
TRBV4-2	TRBJ2-3	TRBD2	few	TGTGCCAGCAGCTTTGCCGGGACTAGCGTTGGCACAGATACGCAGTATTTT	CASSFAGTSVGTDTQYF
TRBV29-1	TRBJ2-5	-	-	TGCAGCGTGTGGACAGAACAAGAGACCCAGTACTTC	CSVWTEQETQYF
TRBV2	TRBJ1-5	TRBD1	-	TGTGCCAGCAGTGAAATGGGGACAGGGAGCAATCAGCCCCAGCATTTT	CASSEMGTGSNQPQHF
TRBV4-1	TRBJ2-1	-	-	TGCGCCAGCAGCCGGGGAACTGAGCAGTTCTTC	CASSRGTEQFF
TRBV30	TRBJ2-1	-	-	TGTGCCGGGAGAGCAAGGGCAGGGTACAATGAGCAGTTCTTC	CAGRARAGYNEQFF
TRBV12-5	TRBJ2-5	-	few	TGTGCTAGTGGCGTGCAGGGGAAGACCCAGTACTTC	CASGVQGKTQYF
TRBV5-1	TRBJ2-1	TRBD1	-	TGCGCCAGCAGCGACGGACAGGGTGTGGATGAGCAGTTCTTC	CASSDGQGVDEQFF
TRBV2	TRBJ1-2	TRBD1	few	TGTGCCAGCAGTGGGGCAGGGGGCAACTATGGCTACACCTTC	CASSGAGGNYGYTF
TRBV2	TRBJ2-1	TRBD2	few	TGTGCCAGCAGTGCCCCAGGGACTATTTACTCCTACAATGAGCAGTTCTTC	CASSAPGTIYSYNEQFF
TRBV30	TRBJ1-3	-	-	TGTGCCTGGAGTCCCCAAGGGGGGCGGAATACTGGAAACACCATATATTTT	CAWSPQGGRNTGNTIYF